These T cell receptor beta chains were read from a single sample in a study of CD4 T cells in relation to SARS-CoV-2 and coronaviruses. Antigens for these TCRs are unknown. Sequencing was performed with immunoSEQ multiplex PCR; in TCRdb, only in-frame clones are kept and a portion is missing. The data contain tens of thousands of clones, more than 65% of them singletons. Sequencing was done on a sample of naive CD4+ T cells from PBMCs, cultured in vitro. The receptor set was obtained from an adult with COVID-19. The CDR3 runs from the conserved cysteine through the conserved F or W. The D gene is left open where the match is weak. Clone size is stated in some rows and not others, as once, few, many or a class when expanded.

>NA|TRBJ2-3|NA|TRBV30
TGTGCCTGGAGTAGGGGAGGCGGGTTCGGCACAGATACGCAGTATTTT
CAWSRGGGFGTDTQYF
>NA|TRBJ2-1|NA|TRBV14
TGTGCCAGCAGCCAAGGAAGGGCAGCAAGCTCCTACAATGAGCAGTTCTTC
CASSQGRAASSYNEQFF
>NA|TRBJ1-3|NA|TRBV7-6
TGTGCCAGCAGCTTAGTGTTAGGGGACTCTGGAAACACCATATATTTT
CASSLVLGDSGNTIYF
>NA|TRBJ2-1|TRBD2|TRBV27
TGTGCCAGCAGAGTTGTGGCGGGAGAGGGTGAGCAGTTCTTC
CASRVVAGEGEQFF
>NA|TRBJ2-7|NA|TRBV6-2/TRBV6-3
TGTGCCAGCAGTTCATTAGCGTACGAGCAGTACTTC
CASSSLAYEQYF
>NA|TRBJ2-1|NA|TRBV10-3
TGTGCCATCAGTGCCGGGGTGGCTGGTGGGGATGAGCAGTTCTTC
CAISAGVAGGDEQFF
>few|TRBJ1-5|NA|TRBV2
TGTGCCAGCAGTCGACAGTATAGCAATCAGCCCCAGCATTTT
CASSRQYSNQPQHF
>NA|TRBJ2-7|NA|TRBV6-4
TGTGCCAGCTCCTCCGGGCGGTTC
CASSSGRF
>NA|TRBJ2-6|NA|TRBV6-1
TGTGCCAGCAGTGAAGGGGCCTTGCCTGGGGCCAACGTCCTGACTTTC
CASSEGALPGANVLTF
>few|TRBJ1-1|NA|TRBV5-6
TGTGCCAGCAGCGGGACCCTGGGCACCGAGGTTCGAGCTTTCTTT
CASSGTLGTEVRAFF
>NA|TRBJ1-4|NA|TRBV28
TGTGCCAGCAGTTCGACAGAAGGCGGTGAAAAACTGTTTTTT
CASSSTEGGEKLFF
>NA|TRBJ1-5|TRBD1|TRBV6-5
TGTGCCAGCAGCCGGGACAGGAATCAGCCCCAGCATTTT
CASSRDRNQPQHF
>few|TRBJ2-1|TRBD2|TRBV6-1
TGTGCCAGCAGTGAAAAGGGAAGCGGGGACTACAATGAGCAGTTCTTC
CASSEKGSGDYNEQFF
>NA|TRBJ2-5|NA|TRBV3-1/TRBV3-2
TGTGCCAGCAGCCTAAGACAACCCCAAGAGACCCAGTACTTC
CASSLRQPQETQYF
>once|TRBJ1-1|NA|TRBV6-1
TGTGCCAGCAGTGAACAGGGGAACACTGAAGCTTTCTTT
CASSEQGNTEAFF
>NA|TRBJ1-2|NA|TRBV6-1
TGTGCCAGCAGTGAAGCTCACCGCGGAATTAACTATGGCTACACCTTC
CASSEAHRGINYGYTF
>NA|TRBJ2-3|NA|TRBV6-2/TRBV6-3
TGTGCCAGCAGTTACTCTTCAGGTTCTACAGATACGCAGTATTTT
CASSYSSGSTDTQYF
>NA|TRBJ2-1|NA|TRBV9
TGTGCCAGCAGCGTAGCCGACGGGGCCCGGCGTAATTACAATGAGCAGTTCTTC
CASSVADGARRNYNEQFF
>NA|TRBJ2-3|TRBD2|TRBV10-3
TGTGCCATCAGCGAACTAGCGGGAGCCACAGATACGCAGTATTTT
CAISELAGATDTQYF
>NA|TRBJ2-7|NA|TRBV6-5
TGTGCCAGCAGTTACGCGGACAGATTCGAGCAGTACTTC
CASSYADRFEQYF
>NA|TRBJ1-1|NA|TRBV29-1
TGCAGCGTTCAAGAGACGACGAACACTGAAGCTTTCTTT
CSVQETTNTEAFF
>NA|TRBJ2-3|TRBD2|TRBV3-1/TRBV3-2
TGTGCCAGCAGCCGTCTCGCCGTCTCTAGCGGGAGGGAGACGCAGTATTTT
CASSRLAVSSGRETQYF
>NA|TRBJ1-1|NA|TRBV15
TGTGCCACCAGCAGAGATGGCAGGGCCTATACTGAAGCTTTCTTT
CATSRDGRAYTEAFF
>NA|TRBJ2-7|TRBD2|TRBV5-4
TGTGCCAGCAGCTTGCCGGTTCGGGGGGACCCAAACTACGAGCAGTACTTC
CASSLPVRGDPNYEQYF
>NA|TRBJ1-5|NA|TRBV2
TGTGCCAGCAGTGAGTACGGGGGGCAGGGCAATCAGCCCCAGCATTTT
CASSEYGGQGNQPQHF
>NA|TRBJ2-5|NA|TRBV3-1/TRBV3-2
TGTGCCAGCAGCCGAAGGCCAACGTTGGTAGAGACCCAGTACTTC
CASSRRPTLVETQYF
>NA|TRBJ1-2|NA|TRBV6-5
TGTGCCAGCAGTTCGTTCGGCATCACTAACTATGGCTACACCTTC
CASSSFGITNYGYTF
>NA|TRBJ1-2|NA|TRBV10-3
TGTGCCATCAGTGAGAAGGACACCCCGGGAGGCTACACCTTC
CAISEKDTPGGYTF
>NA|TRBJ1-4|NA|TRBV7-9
TGTGCCAGCAGCGAGGACAGATTTAATGAAAAACTGTTTTTT
CASSEDRFNEKLFF